The 10 T cell receptor beta chains below all came from one sample that was sequenced in a study of response to subunit inactivated influenza vaccine. Via MiXCR, TCRdb re-called the RT-PCR reads, giving one row per CDR3 protein. This table holds 500,000 or so distinct CDR3 sequences, approximately 10% found once. This material consisted of PBMCs from blood, taken more than 35 days after vaccination. All receptors come from a man aged 50-60 years who received an inactivated influenza vaccine.

The rearrangement links TRBV2 to TRBJ2-7, with 9 bases that match TRBD1. This CDR3 has 15 amino acids. CDR1 and CDR2 (germline): SNHLY, FYNNEI. V was pared by 9 bases and J by 5 bases, with 14 bases of the junction left unmatched. The CDR3 protein is CASIPLDRGGHEQYF. The DNA of the CDR3 is TGTGCCAGTATTCCCCTGGACAGGGGTGGGCACGAGCAGTACTTC.

This clonotype occurred many times. J is TRBJ2-2 and V is TRBV27; D remains unclear. CDR3 size: 15 residues. The ends were cut back, 2 bases at V and 4 bases at J, with 11 bases in the middle. Germline CDR1 is MNHEY and CDR2 is SMNVEV (reference sequence). The DNA of the CDR3 is TGTGCCAGCAGTTTAAGGGATTCCGGCACCGGGGAGCTGTTTTTT. The encoded protein is CASSLRDSGTGELFF.

This clonotype was recorded a few times. The rearrangement uses TRBV5-1 and TRBJ2-7; possibly TRBD1 for D (6 bases). Trimming removed 3 bases from V and 1 base from J, with 17 bases in between. Germline loops: CDR1 SGHRS, CDR2 YFSETQ. The CDR3 has 16 residues. The CDR3 DNA follows: TGCGCCAGCAGCTACTCCCAATTACAGGGATCCTACGAGCAGTACTTC. It is translated as CASSYSQLQGSYEQYF. Full variable domain (remainder filled in from reference TRBV5-1 and TRBJ2-7): KAGVTQTPRYLIKTRGQQVTLSCSPISGHRSVSWYQQTPGQGLQFLFEYFSETQRNKGNFPGRFSGRQFSNSRSEMNVSTLELGDSALYLCASSYSQLQGSYEQYFGPGTRLTVT.

This clonotype was counted many times. V gene TRBV10-3 combines with J gene TRBJ2-3; D gene ambiguous. V was pared by 0 bases and J by 0 bases, with 4 bases between. The CDR3 covers 14 residues. Per the germline V gene, CDR1 is ENHRY and CDR2 is SYGVKD. CDR3 DNA sequence: TGTGCCATCAGTGAGTCGATCAGCACAGATACGCAGTATTTT. Translating gives CAISESISTDTQYF.

This clonotype was seen at least ten times. The gene calls are TRBV7-2 and TRBJ1-1; D gene ambiguous. Germline CDR1 and CDR2: SGHTA and FQGNSA. CDR3 length: 13 amino acids. V lost 5 bases and J 1 base, leaving 8 bases between the germline ends. CDR3: CASSGLANTEAFF. For the CDR3, the DNA is TGTGCCAGCAGCGGACTGGCGAACACTGAAGCTTTCTTT.

This rearrangement joins TRBV5-5 to TRBJ2-1; D gene uncertain. The CDR3 sequence is 15 residues long. Germline CDR1 and CDR2: SGHKS and YYEKEE (reference sequence). The germline V and J ends were trimmed by 4 bases and 5 bases, with 16 bases remaining between them. The CDR3 sequence: CASSIATTFDNEQFF. CDR3 nucleotides: TGTGCCAGCAGCATAGCAACAACCTTCGACAATGAGCAGTTCTTC.

This clonotype was seen more than once but under ten times. The V and J genes are TRBV3-1 and TRBJ2-7; 10 bases are shared with TRBD2. The J segment lost 1 base and the V segment lost 5 bases, leaving 5 bases of the junction unmatched. Looked up from germline, CDR1 is LGHDT and CDR2 is YNNKEL (reference sequence). This CDR3 spans 15 amino acids. As DNA, the CDR3 is TGTGCCAGCAGCATAGGACTAGCGGAATCCTACGAGCAGTACTTC. This sequence encodes CASSIGLAESYEQYF.

V and J are TRBV5-1 and TRBJ2-7, with TRBD1 as a possible D gene (5 bases). Germline V gene data show CDR1 as SGHRS and CDR2 as YFSETQ. V dropped 0 bases and J dropped 1 base, with 11 bases sitting between them. The CDR3 is 15 amino acids. The CDR3 here is CASSLGQYGSYEQYF. The CDR3 coding sequence is TGCGCCAGCAGCTTGGGACAGTACGGATCCTACGAGCAGTACTTC.

In this sample, this clonotype turned up a few times. The chain recombines TRBV10-3 with TRBJ2-2; TRBD2 matches 11 bases. V lost 2 bases, J lost 6 bases, and 8 bases stayed unmatched. Germline loops: CDR1 ENHRY, CDR2 SYGVKD. This CDR3 has 17 residues. CDR3 protein: CAISERLAGNNPGELFF. The CDR3 DNA sequence: TGTGCCATCAGTGAGCGACTAGCGGGGAATAACCCCGGGGAGCTGTTTTTT.

Ten or more counts support this clonotype. The V and J genes are TRBV28 and TRBJ2-3; 8 nucleotides agree with TRBD1. The CDR3 runs 17 residues. CDR1 MDHEN and CDR2 SYDVKM come from the germline V gene. The V gene end was trimmed by 5 bases and the J gene end by 5 bases; junction bases not matched to a gene: 15. The CDR3 DNA reads as TGTGCCAGCAGTGAAGCCCTCGGGACAGGCAACCAAGATACGCAGTATTTT. It specifies CASSEALGTGNQDTQYF.